This T cell receptor (beta chain) was recorded in a study of cytomegalovirus exposure and HLA in healthy donors. Study-wide points: The study labeled 150 or so TCR beta chains cytomegalovirus-associated. An ancestry cluster, one associated with Asian ancestry, reportedly showed fewer N-insertions than the roughly 700-donor mean in a later analysis. The likely origin of a cluster of highly shared sequence variants was a sequencing artifact.

Germline loops: CDR1 MNHEY, CDR2 SVGAGI. The CDR3 consists of 15 residues. 60 Vbeta and 13 Jbeta primers were used in PCR. Original data processing: A later analysis tallied roughly 77 million unique TCR beta chains, some 12 million of them shared. Only in-frame clones appear in the TCRdb table, and some are missing; sequencing was by immunoSEQ multiplex PCR. V and J calls and clone size are those listed in that table; D and trimming were worked out from the DNA. The sample table includes fewer than 150,000 clones. Details on this clone: The antigen is not known.

This clonotype originated in a man aged 40-49 years in good health and CMV-seronegative. The sequenced sample was PBMCs. The chain is built from TRBV6-5 and TRBJ2-5, with TRBD1 as a possible D gene (5 bases). The J call could be wrong; TRBJ2-7 is a better fit for the DNA end. Here the CDR3 reads CASSPARGPSYEQYF. The CDR3 bases are TGTGCCAGCAGCCCAGCTAGGGGCCCGTCCTACGAGCAGTACTTC.